This T cell receptor beta chain was sequenced during a study of CD8+CD57+ T cells in acquired aplastic anemia. Whole-study results and caveats: Around 29 CD8+ CDR3 sequences were shared between patients and controls.

Genomic DNA served as template for TCR beta VDJ and CDR3 profiling. TCRdb re-called the reads with MiXCR, one entry per CDR3 protein. The sample contains 200,000 to 250,000 distinct CDR3 sequences, around 60% of which appear only once. The germline V gene encodes CDR1 SGHDN and CDR2 FVKESK. V lost 1 base to trimming and J lost 0 bases, with 9 bases between them. The CDR3 covers 15 residues. Points on this clonotype: What it recognizes is unknown.

This chain joins TRBV14 and TRBJ2-5; no reliable D call. The receptor comes from a human donor in good health. The sample taken for sequencing was sorted CD4+, CD8+, or CD8+CD57+ T cells (not recorded which) from PBMCs. CDR3 bases: TGTGCCAGCAGCCAAGTTGTCGCTAACCAAGAGACCCAGTACTTC. It encodes CASSQVVANQETQYF.